These T cell receptor beta chains were read from a single sample in a study of blood T cell repertoires in COVID-19. The data were produced by immunoSEQ multiplex PCR, yet TCRdb's version contains in-frame clones alone and is incomplete. The sample shows some 160,000 clones, under 95% of them seen only once. The sequenced material came from peripheral blood. These receptors originate from a man aged 18-30 years with acute or convalescent COVID-19. Both conserved end residues are part of each CDR3. D genes are given only for firm matches. Not all rows give a size; the values are once, few, many and, for expanded clones, a class.

>-|TRBJ2-1|TRBV18|TRBD2
TGTGCCAGCTCACCGTTGGGACTAGCGGGGAGCTCCTACAATGAGCAGTTCTTC
CASSPLGLAGSSYNEQFF
>once|TRBJ1-2|TRBV29-1|-
TGCAGCGTAGGGGACACTAATAACTATGGCTACACCTTC
CSVGDTNNYGYTF
>-|TRBJ1-5|TRBV2|-
TGTGCCACCAGGACGGAGCTTAGCAATCAGCCCCAGCATTTT
CATRTELSNQPQHF
>few|TRBJ1-1|TRBV10-1|-
TGCGCCAGCAGTGAGTCTCGGGGAAAGAACACTGAAGCTTTCTTT
CASSESRGKNTEAFF
>-|TRBJ1-2|TRBV5-6|-
TGTGCCAGCAGCCGCGGGGGGTATGACTATGGCTACACCTTC
CASSRGGYDYGYTF
>-|TRBJ2-2|TRBV13|-
TGTGCCAGCAGCTTAAATGAGGGCGTCGGGGAGCTGTTTTTT
CASSLNEGVGELFF
>-|TRBJ2-1|TRBV29-1|TRBD2
TGCAGCGTTGACCGGGGGGTAGATTACAATGAGCAGTTCTTC
CSVDRGVDYNEQFF
>-|TRBJ1-1|TRBV19|TRBD1
TGTGCCAGTATAGGGACAGGGGTGAACACTGAAGCTTTCTTT
CASIGTGVNTEAFF
>-|TRBJ2-1|TRBV4-2|TRBD2
TGTGCCAGCAGCCAAGACGGGACTACCGACAATGAGCAGTTCTTC
CASSQDGTTDNEQFF
>-|TRBJ2-6|TRBV5-1|-
TGCGCCAGCAGCGACCAGGGGACTGGGGCCAACGTCCTGACTTTC
CASSDQGTGANVLTF
>-|TRBJ2-3|TRBV6-5|-
TGTGCCAGCAGTTACTCGAATCTGGCAGGCACAGATACGCAGTATTTT
CASSYSNLAGTDTQYF
>-|TRBJ1-5|TRBV6-1|TRBD1
TGTGCCAGCAGTGAGGACAGGGGGCGCCTCCAGCCCCAGCATTTT
CASSEDRGRLQPQHF
>-|TRBJ1-6|TRBV30|TRBD1
TGTGCCTGGAGTGTACTAGGGGGCATGGATTCACCCCTCCACTTT
CAWSVLGGMDSPLHF
>-|TRBJ2-1|TRBV19|TRBD1
TGTGCCAGTAGTATAGGAGGGACAGGGACTGAGCAGTTCTTC
CASSIGGTGTEQFF
>-|TRBJ1-4|TRBV7-6|-
TGTGCCAGCAGCTTAGGGGGCCTTGGAGACACAACAACTAATGAAAAACTGTTTTTT
CASSLGGLGDTTTNEKLFF
>once|TRBJ1-2|TRBV27|TRBD1
TGTGCCAGCAGGCCTCGACAGGGGAATAACTATGGCTACACCTTC
CASRPRQGNNYGYTF
>-|TRBJ1-5|TRBV21-1|-
TGTGCCAGCAGCAAAGAGTACCTGGGACAGGGGTATTATAGCAATCAGCCCCAGCATTTT
CASSKEYLGQGYYSNQPQHF
>-|TRBJ1-3|TRBV5-1|TRBD1
TGCGCCAGCAGCTTGGCCGGGACAGGGTCTGGAAACACCATATATTTT
CASSLAGTGSGNTIYF
>-|TRBJ2-7|TRBV7-6|TRBD1
TGTGCCAGCAGCCCTGGGACAGGTATCTACGAGCAGTACTTC
CASSPGTGIYEQYF
>-|TRBJ2-3|TRBV7-7|TRBD1
TGTGCCAGCAGCCCCGGGACAGGGGGATCATCAGATACGCAGTATTTT
CASSPGTGGSSDTQYF
>-|TRBJ1-5|TRBV21-1|-
TGTGCCAGCAGCGCCCCGAGGGCAGCCAGGTCCGAAAATCAGCCCCAGCATTTT
CASSAPRAARSENQPQHF
>-|TRBJ1-1|TRBV9|-
TGTACCAGCAGCGTTGCCCAGGGCTTTAACACTGAAGCTTTCTTT
CTSSVAQGFNTEAFF
>-|TRBJ2-7|TRBV5-6|-
TGTGCCAGCAGGGACATCACCTCCTACGAGCAGTACTTC
CASRDITSYEQYF
>-|TRBJ2-7|TRBV3-1/TRBV3-2|TRBD2
TGTGCCAGCAGCCAAGCGGGAGGGGGGCTTTTAGAGCAGTACTTC
CASSQAGGGLLEQYF
>many|TRBJ2-3|TRBV5-1|TRBD2
TGCGCCAGCAGCTTGACTAGCGGGAGCACAGATACGCAGTATTTT
CASSLTSGSTDTQYF
>-|TRBJ1-1|TRBV3-1/TRBV3-2|TRBD1
TGTGCCAGCAGCCAAGGGGGACAGGGTCCGAACACTGAAGCTTTCTTT
CASSQGGQGPNTEAFF
>-|TRBJ1-1|TRBV29-1|TRBD1
TGCAGCGGTGCGACAGGGCGGGGCACTGAAGCTTTCTTT
CSGATGRGTEAFF
>few|TRBJ1-3|TRBV3-1/TRBV3-2|TRBD1
TGTGCCAGCAGGAAGGCCGGACAGGGAGGGGTTGGAAACACCATATATTTT
CASRKAGQGGVGNTIYF
>once|TRBJ1-6|TRBV7-8|-
TGTGCCAGCAGCTTAGAGGTCCAGGCGAGCTCCTATAATTCACCCCTCCACTTT
CASSLEVQASSYNSPLHF
>-|TRBJ2-7|TRBV5-6|-
TGTGCCAGCAGCTTATCTCTGGGCCTCTCCTACGAGCAGTACTTC
CASSLSLGLSYEQYF
>-|TRBJ1-5|TRBV7-2|TRBD1
TGTGCCAGCAGCCCGGGACAGGGCAATCAGCCCCAGCATTTT
CASSPGQGNQPQHF
>once|TRBJ2-5|TRBV6-5|TRBD2
TGTGCCAGCAGTCGGACTAGCGGGACCCAGTACTTC
CASSRTSGTQYF